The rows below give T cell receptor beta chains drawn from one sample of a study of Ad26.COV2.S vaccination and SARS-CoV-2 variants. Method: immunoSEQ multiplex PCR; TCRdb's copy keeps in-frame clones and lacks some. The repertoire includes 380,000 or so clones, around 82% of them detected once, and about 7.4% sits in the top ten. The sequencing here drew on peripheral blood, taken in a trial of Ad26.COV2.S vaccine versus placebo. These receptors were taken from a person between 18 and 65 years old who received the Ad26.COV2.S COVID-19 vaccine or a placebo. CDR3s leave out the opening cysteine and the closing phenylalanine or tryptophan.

CDR3aa: ANVGGGLNIQY
v_gene: TRBV11-3
len: 11
j_gene: TRBJ2-4

CDR3aa: ASAGSGEQY
v_gene: TRBV27
len: 9
j_gene: TRBJ2-7

CDR3aa: ASSQYRQGHYGYT
v_gene: TRBV4-1
len: 13
j_gene: TRBJ1-2

CDR3aa: ASSSRGGGSEQY
v_gene: TRBV19
len: 12
j_gene: TRBJ2-7

CDR3aa: ASSLVRLAYEQY
v_gene: TRBV5-6
len: 12
j_gene: TRBJ2-7

CDR3aa: ASSSIIRVWEPQH
v_gene: TRBV6-6
len: 13
j_gene: TRBJ1-5

CDR3aa: ASRPLRAAYEQY
v_gene: TRBV6-4
len: 12
j_gene: TRBJ2-7

CDR3aa: ASSRAGQGVNYGYT
v_gene: TRBV3-1/TRBV3-2
len: 14
j_gene: TRBJ1-2

CDR3aa: ATSDSGTGFTDTQY
v_gene: TRBV24-1
len: 14
j_gene: TRBJ2-3

CDR3aa: ASSQDRFEAF
v_gene: TRBV3-1/TRBV3-2
len: 10
j_gene: TRBJ1-1

CDR3aa: ASIDRGRGNQPQH
v_gene: TRBV19
len: 13
j_gene: TRBJ1-5

CDR3aa: ASSSGASDTQY
v_gene: TRBV5-1
len: 11
j_gene: TRBJ2-3

CDR3aa: ASSPGGSVAQY
v_gene: TRBV9
len: 11
j_gene: TRBJ2-5

CDR3aa: ASSLRPRGETQY
v_gene: TRBV7-2
len: 12
j_gene: TRBJ2-5

CDR3aa: ASSGGRASYEQY
v_gene: TRBV18
len: 12
j_gene: TRBJ2-7

CDR3aa: ASSFGADSSYEQY
v_gene: TRBV7-3
len: 13
j_gene: TRBJ2-7

CDR3aa: ASSLIVANNEQF
v_gene: TRBV5-5
len: 12
j_gene: TRBJ2-1

CDR3aa: ASSSGTGDEQY
v_gene: TRBV3-1/TRBV3-2
len: 11
j_gene: TRBJ2-7

CDR3aa: ASRLAGGPRDTQY
v_gene: TRBV5-4
len: 13
j_gene: TRBJ2-3

CDR3aa: ASSSPNRGELF
v_gene: TRBV7-9
len: 11
j_gene: TRBJ2-2

CDR3aa: ASSLKQQSNGYT
v_gene: TRBV7-2
len: 12
j_gene: TRBJ1-2

CDR3aa: ASSLGPEDFNTDTQY
v_gene: TRBV5-5
len: 15
j_gene: TRBJ2-3

CDR3aa: ASSEGRGETQY
v_gene: TRBV2
len: 11
j_gene: TRBJ2-5

CDR3aa: ASSRAGTQY
v_gene: TRBV7-8
len: 9
j_gene: TRBJ2-3

CDR3aa: ASSSPGQAYEQY
v_gene: TRBV5-4
len: 12
j_gene: TRBJ2-7

CDR3aa: ASSDHHPPTEAF
v_gene: TRBV11-2
len: 12
j_gene: TRBJ1-1

CDR3aa: ASSPRGHPDGTEAF
v_gene: TRBV9
len: 14
j_gene: TRBJ1-1

CDR3aa: ASSGRLGMNTEAF
v_gene: TRBV19
len: 13
j_gene: TRBJ1-1

CDR3aa: ASSGVGMQPQH
v_gene: TRBV25-1
len: 11
j_gene: TRBJ1-5

CDR3aa: ASRASGSTDTQY
v_gene: TRBV2
len: 12
j_gene: TRBJ2-3

CDR3aa: ASSRRIETSGRLGDTQY
v_gene: TRBV9
len: 17
j_gene: TRBJ2-3

CDR3aa: ASSLNLRQGAKDEQY
v_gene: TRBV7-2
len: 15
j_gene: TRBJ2-7

CDR3aa: ASSSRLATGELF
v_gene: TRBV11-1
len: 12
j_gene: TRBJ2-2

CDR3aa: AWSHGANNQPQH
v_gene: TRBV30
len: 12
j_gene: TRBJ1-5

CDR3aa: AWGHSFGNTIY
v_gene: TRBV30
len: 11
j_gene: TRBJ1-3

CDR3aa: ASSDPGLPGNTEAF
v_gene: TRBV6-1
len: 14
j_gene: TRBJ1-1

CDR3aa: ASSRSGGETQY
v_gene: TRBV14
len: 11
j_gene: TRBJ2-5

CDR3aa: ASSLGRVSNYGYT
v_gene: TRBV7-8
len: 13
j_gene: TRBJ1-2

CDR3aa: ATSDEGAGYGYT
v_gene: TRBV24-1
len: 12
j_gene: TRBJ1-2

CDR3aa: ASSRNRVDQPQH
v_gene: TRBV7-2
len: 12
j_gene: TRBJ1-5

CDR3aa: ASSSVLRVVGELF
v_gene: TRBV11-2
len: 13
j_gene: TRBJ2-2

CDR3aa: ASRTTSGASYEQY
v_gene: TRBV3-1/TRBV3-2
len: 13
j_gene: TRBJ2-7

CDR3aa: ASSFWTSQTQY
v_gene: TRBV12-3/TRBV12-4
len: 11
j_gene: TRBJ2-5

CDR3aa: ASSWGNQPQH
v_gene: TRBV19
len: 10
j_gene: TRBJ1-5